This T cell receptor (beta chain) was recorded in a study of cytomegalovirus exposure and HLA in healthy donors. Study-level background: Earlier results showed roughly 120 million unique TCR beta sequences derived from approximately 180 million T cells.

The CDR3 sequence is 13 residues long. Germline values: CDR1 SGHVS, CDR2 FQNEAQ. Points on this clone: Its antigen is as yet unknown. Sequence at one end of the junction differs from germline and may be a read error.

Study outcomes and limitations: It was likely that a cluster of highly shared sequence variants was a sequencing artifact. Being indistinguishable, some V segments were excluded, TRBV6-2 and TRBV6-3 among them.

The study ran its PCR with 60 Vbeta and 13 Jbeta primers. Libraries were prepared by immunoSEQ multiplex PCR; TCRdb keeps only in-frame clonotypes and omits some of them. The sample records under 200,000 clones, 79% being singletons. The receptor's source is a woman between 40 and 50 years old in good health and CMV-seronegative. The chain is built from TRBV7-8 and TRBJ2-5; maybe TRBD2 (7 bases). What was sequenced was PBMCs. The CDR3: CGSSLRGGETQYF. In nucleotides, the CDR3 is TGTGGCAGCAGCTTAAGGGGGGGAGAGACCCAGTACTTC.